This T cell receptor beta chain was observed in a study of long-term antiretroviral therapy in people with HIV. Whole-study findings and limits: HIV repertoires had narrower CDR3 length ranges than controls.

Assay version v3.0 of immunoSEQ was used, and it was run at survey level. The assay was immunoSEQ multiplex PCR, and TCRdb's table has in-frame clones only and misses some. The sample holds approximately 30,000 clones, 80% to 85% seen once. Amounts of roughly 0.85-10 million cryopreserved PBMC were held in the samples before DNA extraction. This clone was seen just once. Its antigen is unidentified. The TCR originated in a man in his late teens or twenties with HIV. The source was unsorted PBMCs, collected 0.8 years before starting antiretroviral therapy.

The DNA for the CDR3 is TGTGCCAGTAGTATCCGGATTGAGGAGCTGTTTTTT. Translated, it gives CASSIRIEELFF. The chain uses TRBV19 and TRBJ2-2, with unresolved D. The CDR3 extends over 12 amino acids. CDR1 is LNHDA, CDR2 SQIVND, per germline (reference sequence). V lost 3 bases to trimming and J lost 10 bases, with 9 bases between them.